What follows are 15 T cell receptor beta chains derived from one specimen sequenced in a study of PD-L1 blockade in urothelial cancer. Profiled with immunoSEQ multiplex PCR; TCRdb holds only in-frame clones, not every one. This table holds 48,000 or so clones, around 86% found once. The time point was: peripheral blood 6 weeks after treatment start. The sample here was PBMCs, taken around atezolizumab (anti-PD-L1) treatment. Receptors originate from a man in his fifties or sixties with urothelial cancer.

This clone came up once. The V gene is TRBV5-1, the J gene TRBJ2-5, with D perhaps TRBD1 (6 bases). CDR1 SGHRS and CDR2 YFSETQ come from the germline V gene. Trimming cost V 4 bases and J 2 bases, with 12 bases left between them. This CDR3 is built from 14 residues. CDR3 sequence: CASSPWTDQETQYF. The CDR3 DNA sequence: TGCGCCAGCAGCCCTTGGACAGATCAAGAGACCCAGTACTTC. Variable domain in full (rest from reference TRBV5-1 and TRBJ2-5): KAGVTQTPRYLIKTRGQQVTLSCSPISGHRSVSWYQQTPGQGLQFLFEYFSETQRNKGNFPGRFSGRQFSNSRSEMNVSTLELGDSALYLCASSPWTDQETQYFGPGTRLLVL.

The genes are TRBV5-4 and TRBJ2-7; the D is unclear. Germline V gene data show CDR1 as SGHNT and CDR2 as YYREEE (reference sequence). The CDR3 extends over 13 amino acids. V lost 0 bases, J lost 7 bases, and 11 bases lay in between. CDR3 coding DNA: TGTGCCAGCAGCTTGGACACCTCAGATGAGCAGTACTTC. Protein: CASSLDTSDEQYF.

The chain is built from TRBV18 and TRBJ1-6; possibly TRBD1 for D (6 bases). CDR3 length: 13 amino acids. CDR1 is KGHSH, CDR2 LQKENI, per germline. Between the trimmed V and J ends, which lost 4 bases and 11 bases, there was a span of 12 bases. CDR3 sequence reads: CASSRQDPAPLHF. CDR3 sequence (DNA): TGTGCCAGCTCACGACAGGATCCAGCACCCCTCCACTTT.

V usage is TRBV28 and J usage is TRBJ2-1, with D possibly TRBD1 on 6 matching bases. Deletions cut 6 bases from V and 0 bases from J, with 12 bases between. CDR3 size: 15 residues. Germline V gene data show CDR1 as MDHEN and CDR2 as SYDVKM. CDR3 coding DNA: TGTGCCAGCAGAGGACAGACGAGCTCCTACAATGAGCAGTTCTTC. This codes for CASRGQTSSYNEQFF.

The rearrangement joins TRBV15 to TRBJ1-2; D perhaps matches TRBD1 (5 bases). CDR1 is LNHNV and CDR2 is YYDKDF in the germline V gene (reference sequence). Trimming removed 0 bases at V and 8 bases at J, with 7 bases between. The CDR3 sequence is 12 residues long. The CDR3 sequence: CATSRESGGYTF. The CDR3 region has the DNA TGTGCCACCAGCAGAGAATCAGGGGGCTACACCTTC.

The genes are TRBV9 and TRBJ2-2; D is uncertain. Germline CDR1 reads SGDLS; CDR2 reads YYNGEE. Trimming removed 4 bases from V and 6 bases from J, with 4 bases in between. This CDR3 comprises 11 residues. The CDR3 reads CASSPAGELFF. The CDR3 nucleotides read TGTGCCAGCAGCCCAGCCGGGGAGCTGTTTTTT.

The rearrangement links TRBV1 to TRBJ2-3; TRBD1 is taken as the D call from the table, unchecked against the DNA. TRBV1 constitutes a pseudogene. The CDR3 sequence is 12 residues long. DNA for the CDR3: TGCACCAGCAGCCACCCAGAAGATACGCAGTATTTT. Its translation is CTSSHPEDTQYF.

The chain joins TRBV30 to TRBJ2-3; 10 nucleotides line up with TRBD2. Germline trimming cut 6 bases from V and 0 bases from J; bases unmatched to any gene: 6. The CDR3 covers 15 residues. From germline, CDR1 is GTSNPN and CDR2 SVGIG (reference sequence). The DNA of the CDR3 is TGTGCCTGCAGAGCGGGGGGGCGGAGCACAGATACGCAGTATTTT. It specifies CACRAGGRSTDTQYF.

The J gene is TRBJ2-5, the V gene TRBV5-6; D perhaps matches TRBD2 (7 bases). V was trimmed by 1 base and J by 1 base, leaving 11 bases between them. Germline CDR1 and CDR2: SGHDT and YYEEEE. CDR3 length: 15 residues. CDR3 bases: TGTGCCAGCAGCTTGTGGGGGGGCCCCCAAGAGACCCAGTACTTC. Translation gives CASSLWGGPQETQYF.

The chain carries TRBV27 and TRBJ2-7; TRBD1 might be the D (5 bases). Trimming left V 2 bases short and J 5 bases short, with 16 bases between. Germline V gene data show CDR1 as MNHEY and CDR2 as SMNVEV (reference sequence). The CDR3 is 15 amino acids. The CDR3, as DNA: TGTGCCAGCAGTTTACTACTCCAGGGCCCCCACGAGCAGTACTTC. Its protein is CASSLLLQGPHEQYF.

CDR3 bases: TGTGCCAGCAGCGCCCCCGGGACAGGGTATGAAAAACTGTTTTTT. Its protein product is CASSAPGTGYEKLFF. J is TRBJ1-4 and V is TRBV9, with TRBD1 matching 9 bases. Germline V lookup: CDR1 SGDLS, CDR2 YYNGEE. The CDR3 is made up of 15 amino acids. With V trimmed by 3 bases and J by 6 bases, 6 bases remained unmatched.

V gene TRBV6-5 combines with J gene TRBJ2-3, with D possibly being TRBD2 (5 bases). Germline CDR1 is MNHEY and CDR2 is SVGAGI. The CDR3 has 16 residues. Deletions cut 2 bases from V and 2 bases from J, with 14 bases between. As DNA, the CDR3 is TGTGCCAGCAGTTACGGCAGTGGGAGTTTCACAGATACGCAGTATTTT. Encoded protein: CASSYGSGSFTDTQYF.

This chain connects TRBV19 to TRBJ2-7; 12 bases fit TRBD2. Germline V lookup: CDR1 LNHDA, CDR2 SQIVND (reference sequence). J gave up 4 bases and V 5 bases, and 6 bases lay outside the gene matches. The CDR3 contains 15 residues. CDR3 bases: TGTGCCAGTAGTCCACGGGGACTAGCGGGTTACGAGCAGTACTTC. Translation: CASSPRGLAGYEQYF.

V gene TRBV27 combines with J gene TRBJ2-3, with a possible D match to TRBD1 (5 bases). CDR3 length equals 16 residues. Between the trimmed V and J ends, which lost 2 bases and 2 bases, there was a span of 14 bases. Germline CDR1 and CDR2: MNHEY and SMNVEV (reference sequence). The CDR3 loop reads CASSLTGGWVTDTQYF. The CDR3 DNA reads as TGTGCCAGCAGTTTAACAGGCGGCTGGGTCACAGATACGCAGTATTTT.

The CDR3: CASSEDTAPNTEAFF. CDR3 DNA sequence: TGTGCCAGCAGTGAGGACACGGCACCTAACACTGAAGCTTTCTTT. The chain recombines TRBV6-4 with TRBJ1-1; tentative D call: TRBD1 (5 bases). Germline CDR1 reads MRHNA; CDR2 reads SNTAGT. V was pared by 3 bases and J by 2 bases, with 13 bases between. There are 15 residues in the CDR3.